This record concerns one TCR beta chain sequence. At least ten counts were recorded for this clonotype. Its antigen remains undetermined. Per-nucleotide qualities are absent, and no much larger clonotype sits a single base away. TCR beta repertoires were profiled from peripheral blood of more than ten young patients with multiple sclerosis to demonstrate the VDJtools post-analysis software. The multiple sclerosis patients were children and adolescents between 6 and 15 years of age. The sample is drawn from a study of post-analysis software for immune sequencing data (dated by TCRdb to the mid-2010s). Regarding the research as a whole: Disease courses on record covered relapsing-remitting, secondary progressive and progressive-relapsing multiple sclerosis, though some patients had no subtype annotation. The patient repertoires were compared against approximately ten previously published healthy control repertoires obtained from donors aged roughly 6 to 25 years. A subset of samples was prepared in parallel using single-end sample barcoding, then pooled and co-amplified after Illumina adapter ligation. Paper-wide results and their limitations: Direct clustering with F measure showed strong co-clustering of samples prepared in the same batch, prompting a batch-effect correction. The control group was slightly older than the multiple sclerosis patient group. Significantly lower normalized Chao1 diversity was found in multiple sclerosis patients than in controls, suggesting substantial peripheral T-cell clonal expansion.

The library was generated by PCR. For sequencing, an Illumina HiSeq 2500 was employed. To reduce PCR and sequencing biases, unique molecular identifiers were incorporated into the TCR beta cDNA libraries. Per 1 to 10 million input T cells, some 500,000 cDNA molecules were obtained, such that each molecule approximated one T cell. The patient libraries were prepared and sequenced using the same protocol as the earlier healthy control dataset. Within a given batch, samples were prepared together, multiplexed and sequenced on the same HiSeq lane. Per the authors' processing: MIGEC handled the raw barcoded reads, throwing out single-read molecular identifier groups before consensus assembly and CDR3 extraction. Clonotype tables were post-analysed with VDJtools, and diversity was normalized by down-sampling all datasets to the smallest sample size. In repertoire overlap clustering, CDR3 amino acid sequences, but not nucleotide sequences, were matched to correct batch-related cross-sample contamination. TCRdb handled the public reads itself, with Q25 trimming in fastp and clone calling in MiXCR, and kept productive beta chains. Rows with one shared CDR3 protein collapse into an entry with the most common genes and DNA. The V and J calls come from TCRdb's annotation, not from the publication. In all, the sample holds about 200,000 distinct CDR3 sequences, and 25% to 30% of those were seen once. Of the sample, nearly 3.5% falls within the top ten clones.

This TCR was recovered from a girl aged 2-17 years with multiple sclerosis. Material for sequencing was blood.

At the DNA level, the sequence is TGTGCCAGCAAGAAGGGGCCCTACGAGCAGTACTTC. Translated, this gives CASKKGPYEQYF. The chain joins TRBV28 to TRBJ2-7; a weak D assignment points to TRBD1 (5 bases agree). V is shortened by 7 bases, J by 2 bases, and the region joining them spans 9 bases. CDR1 and CDR2 were assigned from the germline V gene as MDHEN and SYDVKM. Taken from cysteine to phenylalanine, the CDR3 has 12 residues. Kept here is only the CDR3 DNA, which spans 36 bases and is read in frame from base 1.